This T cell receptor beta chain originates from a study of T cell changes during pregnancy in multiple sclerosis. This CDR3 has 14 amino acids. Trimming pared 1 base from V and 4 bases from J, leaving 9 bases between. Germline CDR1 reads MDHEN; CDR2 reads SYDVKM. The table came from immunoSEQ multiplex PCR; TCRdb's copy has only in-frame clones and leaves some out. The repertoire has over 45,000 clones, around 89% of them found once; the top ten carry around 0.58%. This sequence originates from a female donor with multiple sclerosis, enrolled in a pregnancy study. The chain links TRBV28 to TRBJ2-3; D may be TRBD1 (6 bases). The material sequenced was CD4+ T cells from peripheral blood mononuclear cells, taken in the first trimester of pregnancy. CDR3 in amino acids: CASSLLGAADTQYF. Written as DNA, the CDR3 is TGTGCCAGCAGTTTATTGGGGGCAGCAGATACGCAGTATTTT.